The present TCR beta chain was sequenced within a study of shared clonotypes between healthy human individuals. TCRdb's copy holds only in-frame clones and misses some; the assay was immunoSEQ multiplex PCR. The table has some 500,000 clones, around 96% seen once. The length of the CDR3 is 15 residues. Per the germline V gene, CDR1 is MNHNY and CDR2 is SVGAGI (reference sequence). The V segment lost 6 bases and the J segment 6 bases; nucleotides outside the gene matches: 8. The sample was naive CD4+ T cells sorted from blood. Subset reported: CD45RA+ positively selected. The clonotype originates from a woman in her twenties or thirties in good health. V usage is TRBV6-6 and J usage is TRBJ2-1, with 10 bases matching TRBD2. This CDR3 reads CASSQPLAGGNEQFF. In DNA form, the CDR3 reads TGTGCCAGCAGCCAGCCGTTAGCGGGAGGCAATGAGCAGTTCTTC.